These 6 T cell receptor beta chains were sequenced from one sample in a study of cytomegalovirus exposure and HLA in healthy donors. TCRdb keeps only in-frame clones here, not all; method: immunoSEQ multiplex PCR. This sample carries fewer than 150,000 clones, around 87% of them seen once, and the ten largest clones take just under 9%. The sample consisted of PBMCs. The receptors derive from a man between 18 and 29 years old in good health and CMV-seropositive.

In this sample, this clone turned up a few times. The V gene is TRBV18, the J gene TRBJ2-6; possible D gene TRBD1, 5 bases. V lost 4 bases and J lost 0, with 7 bases in between. Germline lookup yields CDR1 KGHSH and CDR2 LQKENI. CDR3 length equals 15 residues. The CDR3 DNA follows: TGTGCCAGCTCACTCACAGGCTCTGGGGCCAACGTCCTGACTTTC. Translating gives CASSLTGSGANVLTF.

This rearrangement joins TRBV19 to TRBJ2-7, with D possibly matching TRBD2 (6 bases). V lost 5 bases and J lost 2, with 16 bases in between. This CDR3 region has 15 residues. Germline CDR1 LNHDA, CDR2 SQIVND (reference sequence). This chain's CDR3 is CASSRGSGTTYEQYF. The CDR3, as DNA: TGTGCCAGTAGTCGGGGGTCCGGGACGACCTACGAGCAGTACTTC.

The chain is built from TRBV5-4 and TRBJ2-2; TRBD1 agrees at 7 bases. V lost 4 bases, J lost 5 bases, and 8 bases stayed unmatched. CDR1 is SGHNT and CDR2 is YYREEE in the germline V gene (reference sequence). The CDR3 is 15 residues long. The CDR3 bases are TGTGCCAGCAGCCTACCCGGGACAGATACCGGGGAGCTGTTTTTT. This translates into CASSLPGTDTGELFF.

The V call is TRBV5-1, the J call TRBJ2-7; D is undetermined. Germline loops: CDR1 SGHRS, CDR2 YFSETQ. V lost 2 bases and J 0 bases, leaving 6 bases between the germline ends. The CDR3 is 13 residues long. For the CDR3, the DNA is TGCGCCAGCAGCTTTCGCGCCTCCTACGAGCAGTACTTC. Its translation is CASSFRASYEQYF.

The rearrangement joins TRBV6-1 to TRBJ2-1; D gene ambiguous. V was cut by 4 bases and J by 6 bases, with 16 bases left in between. The CDR3 totals 15 residues. Germline-derived CDR1 and CDR2 are MNHNS and SASEGT. The CDR3 DNA follows: TGTGCCAGCAGTGTTGGTAGCTTGGGTCGCAATGAGCAGTTCTTC. Amino acids: CASSVGSLGRNEQFF.

This rearrangement joins TRBV7-6 to TRBJ2-5; TRBD1 matches 9 bases. V lost 1 base and J lost 5; bases outside the gene matches: 8. The CDR3 length is 16 residues. From germline, CDR1 is SGHVS and CDR2 FNYEAQ. CDR3 residues: CASSLGGTGSGETQYF. The CDR3 bases are TGTGCCAGCAGCTTAGGAGGGACAGGGTCGGGGGAGACCCAGTACTTC.